These 9 T cell receptor beta chains were all obtained from the same sample, sequenced in a study of CD8 T cells in ankylosing spondylitis. Their antigens are not known. Each CDR3 protein gets one entry after TCRdb re-called the 5' RACE reads with MiXCR. The sample contains some 240,000 distinct CDR3 sequences, about 7% of which appear only once. General observations from the study: Characteristic, it appeared, of ankylosing spondylitis blood was a TCR beta motif of roughly eight highly homologous variants.

The sequenced sample consisted of blood, either unsorted or a sorted T cell fraction (not recorded which). These receptor sequences come from a male donor with ankylosing spondylitis.

This clonotype was detected many times. CDR3: CASSLALFSGRAPTYNEQFF. The CDR3, as DNA: TGTGCCAGCAGCTTAGCGCTTTTTAGCGGGAGGGCCCCCACCTACAATGAGCAGTTCTTC. V and J are TRBV7-6 and TRBJ2-1; 11 bases match TRBD2. This CDR3 spans 20 amino acids. Germline CDR1 reads SGHVS; CDR2 reads FNYEAQ. V lost 0 bases, J lost 2 bases, and 12 bases stayed unmatched.

This clonotype was detected many times. The chain uses TRBV29-1 and TRBJ2-1; D is ambiguous. V was trimmed by 3 bases and J by 1 base, leaving 4 bases between them. Germline V lookup: CDR1 SQVTM, CDR2 ANQGSEA. This CDR3 is 12 amino acids long. CDR3 amino acids: CSVDSSYNEQFF. Here the CDR3 DNA reads TGCAGCGTTGACAGTTCCTACAATGAGCAGTTCTTC.

This clonotype appeared many times. The chain employs TRBV7-6 and TRBJ2-5; a possible D gene is TRBD1 (6 bases). Deletions cut 7 bases from V and 6 bases from J, with 27 bases between. Looked up from germline, CDR1 is SGHVS and CDR2 is FNYEAQ. The CDR3 is made up of 17 amino acids. CDR3 residues: CASTKGAGTKAMKTQYF. CDR3 nucleotide sequence: TGTGCCAGCACCAAAGGAGCTGGGACAAAAGCGATGAAGACCCAGTACTTC.

This clonotype was picked up many times. The chain links TRBV11-2 to TRBJ2-3, with 10 bases lining up with TRBD2. Germline trimming cut 2 bases from V and 2 bases from J; bases unmatched to any gene: 10. Germline lookup yields CDR1 SGHAT and CDR2 FQNNGV. This CDR3 region has 18 residues. CDR3 residues: CASSLSLGLAGDTDTQYF. The DNA for the CDR3 is TGTGCCAGCAGCTTAAGTCTGGGCCTAGCGGGAGACACAGATACGCAGTATTTT.

This clonotype was detected ten times or more. The chain has TRBV7-8 and TRBJ2-1, with D perhaps TRBD2 (5 bases). The CDR3 runs to 16 residues. CDR1 and CDR2 from the germline V gene are SGHVS and FQNEAQ. Trimming took 3 bases from V and 0 from J, leaving 12 bases between them. This chain's CDR3 is CASSLVALSSYNEQFF. The CDR3 region has the DNA TGTGCCAGCAGCTTGGTAGCGCTGAGCTCCTACAATGAGCAGTTCTTC.

This clonotype has a count of ten or more. An end of the junction differs from the germline gene, which may be a read error. The gene calls are TRBV4-2 and TRBJ2-3; 14 positions match TRBD2. The CDR3 extends over 20 amino acids. Germline V gives CDR1 LGHNA, CDR2 YNFKEQ. In DNA form, the CDR3 reads TGTGCCAGCAGTCAAGTACGGACTAGCGGGAGGTCATCCCGCACAGATACGCAGTATTTT. Translating it yields CASSQVRTSGRSSRTDTQYF.

The sample holds many counts of this clonotype. The J gene is TRBJ2-7, the V gene TRBV20-1, with D maybe TRBD2 (5 bases). The CDR3 runs to 14 residues. Germline V CDR1 and CDR2: DFQATT, SNEGSKA (reference sequence). The ends were cut back, 0 bases at V and 0 bases at J, with 9 bases in the middle. The CDR3: CSARERAVSYEQYF. For the CDR3, the DNA is TGCAGTGCTAGAGAGCGGGCCGTCTCCTACGAGCAGTACTTC.

This clonotype was counted many times. The V gene is TRBV7-9, the J gene TRBJ1-2; D call uncertain. Trimming stripped 3 bases from V and 8 bases from J, with 10 bases between. This CDR3 has 12 amino acids. Germline V lookup: CDR1 SEHNR, CDR2 FQNEAQ (reference sequence). The CDR3 spells CASSFGDLGYTF. CDR3 DNA sequence: TGTGCCAGCAGCTTTGGAGACCTCGGCTACACCTTC.

This clonotype showed up many times. The CDR3 loop is CSVGSSAMLSYNEQFF. In nucleotides, the CDR3 is TGCAGCGTTGGGTCTTCGGCGATGCTGTCCTACAATGAGCAGTTCTTC. The chain links TRBV29-1 to TRBJ2-1; D is unresolved. The ends were cut back, 4 bases at V and 1 base at J, with 17 bases in the middle. Looked up from germline, CDR1 is SQVTM and CDR2 is ANQGSEA. CDR3 size: 16 residues.